A selection of T cell receptor beta chains follows, all from one sample in a study of blood T cell repertoires in COVID-19. The method was immunoSEQ multiplex PCR; TCRdb's version includes in-frame clones alone and lacks a portion of them. The table lists roughly 120,000 clones, 80% to 90% of them singletons. Sequencing input: peripheral blood. The origin of the receptors is a woman aged 80 or over with active or convalescent COVID-19. Both conserved end residues are part of each CDR3. The order of the fields is CDR3 length, J gene, V gene, D gene, clone size, CDR3 protein, CDR3 DNA. D genes are given only for firm matches. Expanded clones get a size class; other rows say once, few or many, or leave the size out.

>14|TRBJ1-2|TRBV11-2|TRBD1|-
CASTETGINYGYTF
TGTGCCAGCACCGAGACAGGGATTAACTATGGCTACACCTTC
>12|TRBJ1-2|TRBV14|-|-
CASSQRTYGYTF
TGTGCCAGCAGCCAAAGGACTTATGGCTACACCTTC
>12|TRBJ2-1|TRBV24-1|-|-
CATSDDSNEQFF
TGTGCCACCAGTGATGACAGCAATGAGCAGTTCTTC
>12|TRBJ1-1|TRBV10-3|-|-
CAIARGGTEAFF
TGTGCCATCGCCCGGGGGGGCACTGAAGCTTTCTTT
>15|TRBJ1-5|TRBV27|-|-
CASSAEGLGNQPQHF
TGTGCCAGCTCAGCGGAGGGATTAGGAAATCAGCCCCAGCATTTT
>16|TRBJ1-3|TRBV6-5|-|few
CASSYSNRASGNTIYF
TGTGCCAGCAGTTACTCGAACAGGGCCTCTGGAAACACCATATATTTT
>13|TRBJ2-7|TRBV19|-|-
CASMGTNQYEQYF
TGTGCCAGTATGGGGACAAATCAATACGAGCAGTACTTC
>12|TRBJ2-5|TRBV10-2|-|-
CASSPYSRTQYF
TGCGCCAGCAGTCCCTACTCTAGGACCCAGTACTTC
>14|TRBJ2-1|TRBV10-3|TRBD2|-
CAISEVGVAGVMFF
TGTGCCATCAGTGAGGTTGGTGTAGCGGGAGTGATGTTCTTC
>15|TRBJ2-1|TRBV6-1|-|-
CASSERQGGNNEQFF
TGTGCCAGCAGTGAAAGGCAGGGTGGGAACAATGAGCAGTTCTTC
>17|TRBJ2-6|TRBV4-1|TRBD1|-
CASSRDRGPSGANVLTF
TGCGCCAGCAGTCGGGACAGGGGACCCTCTGGGGCCAACGTCCTGACTTTC
>14|TRBJ2-5|TRBV6-5|TRBD1|-
CASSPGGVQETQYF
TGTGCCAGCAGTCCAGGGGGCGTACAAGAGACCCAGTACTTC
>12|TRBJ1-3|TRBV9|-|-
CASRDSGNTIYF
TGTGCCTCACGGGACTCTGGAAACACCATATATTTT
>16|TRBJ1-6|TRBV28|-|few
CASSSTGFSYNSPLHF
TGTGCCAGCAGTTCTACAGGGTTCTCCTATAATTCACCCCTCCACTTT
>14|TRBJ1-5|TRBV19|-|-
CASMKSRADQPQHF
TGTGCCAGTATGAAGAGCAGGGCGGATCAGCCCCAGCATTTT
>13|TRBJ2-3|TRBV28|-|-
CASSGLSTDTQYF
TGTGCCAGCAGTGGCCTTAGCACAGATACGCAGTATTTT
>16|TRBJ2-4|TRBV9|-|-
CASSPTGIAALNIQYF
TGTGCCAGCAGCCCCACTGGAATAGCTGCCTTAAACATTCAGTACTTC
>15|TRBJ1-6|TRBV30|TRBD1|few
CAWSVRRTGYSPLHF
TGTGCCTGGAGTGTACGAAGGACAGGCTATTCACCCCTCCACTTT
>17|TRBJ2-5|TRBV13|TRBD2|-
CASSLGLAERGEETQYF
TGTGCCAGCAGCTTGGGCCTAGCGGAGCGAGGGGAAGAGACCCAGTACTTC
>10|TRBJ1-3|TRBV19|-|-
CASRGRTVYF
TGTGCCAGTAGGGGCAGAACGGTATATTTT